The clone carrying this TCR beta chain has only a few counts. CDR1 is SGHKS, CDR2 YYEKEE, per germline (reference sequence). V trimming: 4 bases; J trimming: 4 bases; junction bases outside the gene matches: 5. The CDR3 length is 13 residues. This record belongs to a study of control samples from healthy donors and cancer patients. TCRdb's copy holds only in-frame clones and misses some; the assay was immunoSEQ multiplex PCR. Altogether 150,000 to 190,000 clones are present, 93% being singletons, with the ten largest covering 2% to 2.5%. The TCR was taken from a man aged 50-59 years in good health. V gene TRBV5-5 combines with J gene TRBJ2-7; 7 nucleotides match TRBD1. Sequencing input: blood. Here the CDR3 DNA reads TGTGCCAGCAGCCTGTGGGACAGATACGAGCAGTACTTC. Translated: CASSLWDRYEQYF. The whole variable domain, remainder taken from reference TRBV5-5 and TRBJ2-7, is DAGVTQSPTHLIKTRGQQVTLRCSPISGHKSVSWYQQVLGQGPQFIFQYYEKEERGRGNFPDRFSARQFPNYSSELNVNALLLGDSALYLCASSLWDRYEQYFGPGTRLTVT.